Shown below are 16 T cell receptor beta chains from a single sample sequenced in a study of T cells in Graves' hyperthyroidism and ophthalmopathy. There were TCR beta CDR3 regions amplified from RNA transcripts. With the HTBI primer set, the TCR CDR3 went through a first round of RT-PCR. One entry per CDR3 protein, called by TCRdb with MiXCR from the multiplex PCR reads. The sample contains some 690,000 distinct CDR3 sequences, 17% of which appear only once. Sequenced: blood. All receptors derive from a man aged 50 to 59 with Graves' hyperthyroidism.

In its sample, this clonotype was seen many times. CDR3 nucleotide sequence: TGTGCCACCAGCAGTGGACATGGGACCCAAGAGACCCAGTACTTC. This encodes CATSSGHGTQETQYF. V is TRBV15 and J is TRBJ2-5; the D call may be TRBD1 or TRBD2 (5 bases each). The CDR3 consists of 15 residues. Looked up from germline, CDR1 is LNHNV and CDR2 is YYDKDF (reference sequence). V was shortened by 3 bases and J by 1 base, with 12 bases between the two germline ends.

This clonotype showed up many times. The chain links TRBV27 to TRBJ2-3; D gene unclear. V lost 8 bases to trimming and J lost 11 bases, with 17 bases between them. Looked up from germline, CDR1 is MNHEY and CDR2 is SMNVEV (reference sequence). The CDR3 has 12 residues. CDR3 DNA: TGTGCCAGCGCGGCATTTAGGGCCCGGCAGTATTTT. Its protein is CASAAFRARQYF.

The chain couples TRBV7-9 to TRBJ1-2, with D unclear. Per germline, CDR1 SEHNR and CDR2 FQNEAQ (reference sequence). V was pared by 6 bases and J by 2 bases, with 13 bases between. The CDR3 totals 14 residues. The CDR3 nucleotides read TGTGCCAGCAGACTTCCTCTTCTCAACTATGGCTACACCTTC. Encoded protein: CASRLPLLNYGYTF.

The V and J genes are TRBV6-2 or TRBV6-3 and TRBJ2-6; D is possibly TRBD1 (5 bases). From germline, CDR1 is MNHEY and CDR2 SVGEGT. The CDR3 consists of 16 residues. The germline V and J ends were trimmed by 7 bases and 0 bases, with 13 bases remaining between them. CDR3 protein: CASKPTASSGANVLTF. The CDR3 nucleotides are TGTGCCAGCAAGCCGACAGCTAGCTCTGGGGCCAACGTCCTGACTTTC.

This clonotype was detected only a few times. The CDR3 bases are TGCGCCAGCAGCTTGGGACAGTTACTCACTGAAGCTTTCTTT. Its protein product is CASSLGQLLTEAFF. The chain couples TRBV5-1 to TRBJ1-1; D is possibly TRBD1 (5 bases). This CDR3 contains 14 residues. With 0 bases removed from V and 4 bases from J, the gap between germline ends came to 10 bases. CDR1 SGHRS and CDR2 YFSETQ come from the germline V gene.

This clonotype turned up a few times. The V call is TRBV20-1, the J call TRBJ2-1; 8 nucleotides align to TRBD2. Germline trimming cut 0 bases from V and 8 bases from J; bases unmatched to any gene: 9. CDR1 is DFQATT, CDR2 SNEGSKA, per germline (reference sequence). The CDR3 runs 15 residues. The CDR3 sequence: CSARDPLAGLHEQFF. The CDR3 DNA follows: TGCAGTGCTAGAGATCCGTTAGCGGGATTGCATGAGCAGTTCTTC.

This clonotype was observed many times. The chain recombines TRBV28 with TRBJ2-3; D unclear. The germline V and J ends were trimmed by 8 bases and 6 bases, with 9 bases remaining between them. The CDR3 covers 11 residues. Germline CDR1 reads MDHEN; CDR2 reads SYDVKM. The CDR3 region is CASQRADTQYF. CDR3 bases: TGTGCCAGCCAACGAGCCGATACGCAGTATTTT.

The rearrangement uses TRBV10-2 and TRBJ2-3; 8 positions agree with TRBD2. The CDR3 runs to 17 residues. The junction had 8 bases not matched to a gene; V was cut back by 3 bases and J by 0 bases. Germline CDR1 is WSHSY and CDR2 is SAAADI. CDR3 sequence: CASSDLISSGSTDTQYF. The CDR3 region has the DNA TGCGCCAGCAGTGACCTTATTTCTAGCGGGAGCACAGATACGCAGTATTTT.

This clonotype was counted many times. CDR3 coding DNA: TGTGCCAGCAGTTCGCTAAGTACTAGCTCCTACGAGCAGTACTTC. Protein product: CASSSLSTSSYEQYF. This chain uses TRBV28 with TRBJ2-7; perhaps TRBD2 as D (5 bases). The CDR3 sequence is 15 residues long. CDR1 and CDR2 (germline): MDHEN, SYDVKM. V was pared by 4 bases and J by 0 bases, with 13 bases between.

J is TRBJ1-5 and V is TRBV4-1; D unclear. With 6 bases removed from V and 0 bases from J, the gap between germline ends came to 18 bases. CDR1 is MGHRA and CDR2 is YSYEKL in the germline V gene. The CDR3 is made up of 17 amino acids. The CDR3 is CASSRILQPNSNQPQHF. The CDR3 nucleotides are TGCGCCAGCAGTCGGATATTACAGCCGAATAGCAATCAGCCCCAGCATTTT.

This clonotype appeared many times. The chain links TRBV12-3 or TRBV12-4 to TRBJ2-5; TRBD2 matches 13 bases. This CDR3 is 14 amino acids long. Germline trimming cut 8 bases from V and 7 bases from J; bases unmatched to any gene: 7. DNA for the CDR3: TGTGCCAGCGGCGGACTAGCGGGAGCGTCGACCCAGTACTTC. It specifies CASGGLAGASTQYF.

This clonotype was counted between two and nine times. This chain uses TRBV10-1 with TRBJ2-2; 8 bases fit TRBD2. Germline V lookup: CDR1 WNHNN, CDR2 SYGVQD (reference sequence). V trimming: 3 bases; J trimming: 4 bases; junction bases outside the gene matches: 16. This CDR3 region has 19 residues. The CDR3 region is CASSEVSGTRGGITGELFF. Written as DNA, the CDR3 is TGCGCCAGCAGTGAAGTCTCCGGGACTAGGGGCGGGATCACCGGGGAGCTGTTTTTT.

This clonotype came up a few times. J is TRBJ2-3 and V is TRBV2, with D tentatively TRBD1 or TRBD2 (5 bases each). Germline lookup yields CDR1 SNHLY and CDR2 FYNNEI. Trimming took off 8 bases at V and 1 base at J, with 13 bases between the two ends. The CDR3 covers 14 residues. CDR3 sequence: CASPERGGTDTQYF. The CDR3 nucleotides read TGTGCCAGCCCGGAGAGGGGAGGCACAGATACGCAGTATTTT.

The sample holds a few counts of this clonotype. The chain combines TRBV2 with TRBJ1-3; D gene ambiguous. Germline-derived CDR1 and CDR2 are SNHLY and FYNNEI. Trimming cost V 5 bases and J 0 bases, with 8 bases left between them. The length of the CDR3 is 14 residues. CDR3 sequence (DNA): TGTGCCAGCAGTTACCAGATCTCTGGAAACACCATATATTTT. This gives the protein CASSYQISGNTIYF.

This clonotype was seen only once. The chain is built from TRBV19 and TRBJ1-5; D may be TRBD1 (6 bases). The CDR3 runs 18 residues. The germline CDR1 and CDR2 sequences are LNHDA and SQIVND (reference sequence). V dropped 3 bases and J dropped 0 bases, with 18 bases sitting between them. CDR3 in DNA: TGTGCCAGTAGTATCTGGACAGCCCTGAAATATAGCAATCAGCCCCAGCATTTT. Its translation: CASSIWTALKYSNQPQHF.

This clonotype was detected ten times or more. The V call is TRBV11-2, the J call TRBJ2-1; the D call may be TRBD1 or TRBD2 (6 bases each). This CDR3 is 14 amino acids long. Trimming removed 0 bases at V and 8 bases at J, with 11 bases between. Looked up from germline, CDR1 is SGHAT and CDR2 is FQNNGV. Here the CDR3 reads CASSLETRGDEQFF. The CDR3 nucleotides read TGTGCCAGCAGCTTAGAAACGAGGGGGGATGAGCAGTTCTTC.